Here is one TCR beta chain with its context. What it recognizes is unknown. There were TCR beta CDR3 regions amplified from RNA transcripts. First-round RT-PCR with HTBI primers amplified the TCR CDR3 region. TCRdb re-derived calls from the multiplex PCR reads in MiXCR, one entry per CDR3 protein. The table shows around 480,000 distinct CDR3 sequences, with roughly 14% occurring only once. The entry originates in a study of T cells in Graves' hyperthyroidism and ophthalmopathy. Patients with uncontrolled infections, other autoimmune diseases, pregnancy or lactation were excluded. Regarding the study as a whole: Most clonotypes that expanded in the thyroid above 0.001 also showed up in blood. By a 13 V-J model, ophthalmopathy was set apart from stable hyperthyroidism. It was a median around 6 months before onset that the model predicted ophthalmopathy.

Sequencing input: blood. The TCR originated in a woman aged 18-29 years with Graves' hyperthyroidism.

The CDR3, as DNA: TGCGCCAGCAGCCTTGGGAGGGGAAGCACAGATACGCAGTATTTT. Protein: CASSLGRGSTDTQYF. The chain joins TRBV5-1 to TRBJ2-3; TRBD2 matches at 7 bases. V dropped 4 bases and J dropped 0; count of bases not matched to a gene: 5. In germline, CDR1 is SGHRS, CDR2 YFSETQ. The CDR3 extends over 15 amino acids.